The 24 T cell receptor beta chains in this list originate from one sample, sequenced in a study of T cell repertoires in cytomegalovirus infection. Their cognate antigens are unknown. TCRdb processed the reads anew with MiXCR; each CDR3 protein has one entry. The table has roughly 990,000 distinct CDR3 sequences, 31% seen once. The sequencing here drew on cultured CD8+ T cells from PBMCs, taken from culture after CMV antigen stimulation. The receptors originated from a human donor in good health (CMV status not recorded). Some clones in this sample may be carry-over from other donors' samples.

The chain recombines TRBV15 with TRBJ2-7, with a possible D match to TRBD1 (7 bases). V gave up 0 bases and J gave up 2 bases, with 11 bases separating them. The germline V gene has CDR1 LNHNV and CDR2 YYDKDF (reference sequence). The CDR3 loop spans 15 amino acids. For the CDR3, the DNA is TGTGCCACCAGCAGAGACAGGGGGGTCCCCTACGAGCAGTACTTC. This encodes CATSRDRGVPYEQYF.

The chain couples TRBV9 to TRBJ1-1, with D maybe TRBD1 (5 bases). With 4 bases removed from V and 13 bases from J, the gap between germline ends came to 17 bases. The CDR3 is made up of 12 amino acids. Germline V gene lookup returns CDR1 SGDLS and CDR2 YYNGEE. CDR3 DNA sequence: TGTGCCAGCAGCCCCCGGGCGGGGGAGGATTTCTTT. Amino acids: CASSPRAGEDFF.

This chain connects TRBV9 to TRBJ2-3; the match to TRBD2 covers 9 bases. Germline V CDR1 and CDR2: SGDLS, YYNGEE. There are 15 residues in the CDR3. Germline trimming cut 0 bases from V and 8 bases from J; bases unmatched to any gene: 7. CDR3 DNA sequence: TGTGCCAGCAGCGTAGAGGGCGGGGGGGCGGCTACGCAGTATTTT. This codes for CASSVEGGGAATQYF.

V and J are TRBV7-6 and TRBJ2-3; 7 bases match TRBD2. CDR3 length: 16 residues. V lost 5 bases, J lost 0 bases, and 8 bases stayed unmatched. Germline V lookup: CDR1 SGHVS, CDR2 FNYEAQ. The CDR3 reads CASSDAAGESTDTQYF. The CDR3, as DNA: TGTGCCAGCAGCGATGCGGCGGGGGAAAGCACAGATACGCAGTATTTT.

This clonotype was observed many times. The chain links TRBV7-2 to TRBJ2-1; 9 bases agree with TRBD1. This CDR3 has 16 amino acids. The germline CDR1 and CDR2 sequences are SGHTA and FQGNSA. Losses at the gene ends were 6 bases for V and 6 bases for J; bases not matched to a gene: 12. CDR3 region: CASSSPGQGLFNEQFF. CDR3 nucleotide sequence: TGTGCCAGCAGTTCCCCGGGACAGGGTTTGTTCAATGAGCAGTTCTTC.

The V and J genes are TRBV20-1 and TRBJ2-7, with 7 nucleotides matching TRBD1. V shed 0 bases, J shed 3 bases, and the junction held 5 bases outside the gene matches. The CDR3 is 14 amino acids. The germline CDR1 and CDR2 sequences are DFQATT and SNEGSKA (reference sequence). The CDR3 reads CSARDRTGLYEQYF. The CDR3, as DNA: TGCAGTGCTAGAGACAGGACAGGTCTCTACGAGCAGTACTTC.

The J gene is TRBJ2-7, the V gene TRBV6-1; D gene unclear. The CDR3 has 12 amino acids. V was pared by 3 bases and J by 2 bases, with 5 bases between. The V gene's germline CDR1 is MNHNS and CDR2 SASEGT. CDR3 in amino acids: CASSDRTYEQYV. For the CDR3, the DNA is TGTGCCAGCAGTGACAGAACCTACGAGCAGTACGTC.

Ten or more counts support this clonotype. The chain is built from TRBV4-1 and TRBJ1-2; D is unclear. The CDR3 has 14 residues. Germline CDR1 is MGHRA and CDR2 is YSYEKL. V lost 1 base and J lost 3, with 9 bases in between. The CDR3 nucleotides are TGCGCCAGCAGCCAAGGTCCGGCCGACTATGGCTACACCTTC. It is translated as CASSQGPADYGYTF.

This clonotype was seen many times. The genes are TRBV7-9 and TRBJ2-7, with D possibly TRBD2 on 7 matching bases. This CDR3 has 15 amino acids. Germline V lookup: CDR1 SEHNR, CDR2 FQNEAQ (reference sequence). The V and J ends lost 1 base and 5 bases respectively, with 15 bases between them. This CDR3 is CASSLGGRGWNEQYV. In DNA form, the CDR3 reads TGTGCCAGCAGCTTAGGGGGGAGGGGGTGGAACGAGCAGTACGTC.

This chain connects TRBV27 to TRBJ1-2; no reliable D call. The germline gives CDR1 MNHEY, CDR2 SMNVEV (reference sequence). The V end lost 3 bases, the J end lost 7 bases, and 12 bases lay between the germline ends. The CDR3 spans 13 residues. The CDR3 spells CASSFPEGVGYTF. In DNA, the CDR3 is TGTGCCAGCAGTTTCCCCGAGGGAGTTGGCTACACCTTC.

This clonotype has at least ten counts. The chain carries TRBV7-6 and TRBJ2-6; D is perhaps TRBD2 (5 bases). The CDR3 has 17 residues. Trimming cost V 10 bases and J 0 bases, with 19 bases left between them. Germline CDR1 and CDR2: SGHVS and FNYEAQ. The CDR3 here is CATGKREKGSGANVLTF. DNA for the CDR3: TGTGCCACCGGGAAGCGCGAAAAGGGCTCTGGGGCCAACGTCCTGACTTTC.

The V call is TRBV7-8, the J call TRBJ1-2; the match to TRBD1 covers 8 bases. J lost 9 bases, V lost 4 bases, and 10 bases had no gene match. The CDR3 contains 14 residues. Germline lookup yields CDR1 SGHVS and CDR2 FQNEAQ. The CDR3 region has the DNA TGTGCCAGCAGCTCGACAGGGGCGGAATATAGCTACACCTTC. Translating gives CASSSTGAEYSYTF.

The chain combines TRBV19 with TRBJ2-2; D is unclear. V gave up 4 bases and J gave up 7 bases, with 7 bases separating them. The CDR3 runs 12 residues. Germline V gene sequence: CDR1 LNHDA, CDR2 SQIVND (reference sequence). CDR3: CASSRRGGELFF. The CDR3 bases are TGTGCCAGTAGTAGGCGAGGCGGGGAGCTGTTTTTT.

The table lists this clonotype with many counts. The genes are TRBV7-2 and TRBJ2-3, with TRBD2 matching 10 bases. The J segment lost 4 bases and the V segment lost 0 bases, leaving 1 base of the junction unmatched. The CDR3 runs 15 residues. The germline V gene has CDR1 SGHTA and CDR2 FQGNSA. In DNA, the CDR3 is TGTGCCAGCAGCTTAGCCCTAGCGGGAGCAGATACGCAGTATTTT. Amino acid sequence: CASSLALAGADTQYF.

The genes are TRBV6-6 and TRBJ1-2; 8 positions match TRBD1. V lost 2 bases, J lost 10 bases, and 12 bases stayed unmatched. Germline CDR1 reads MNHNY; CDR2 reads SVGAGI (reference sequence). The CDR3 is 15 residues long. The CDR3 bases are TGTGCCAGCAGTTACGAAGGACAGGGCGTCAATGACTACACCTTC. As protein: CASSYEGQGVNDYTF.

This clonotype was counted a few times. The V and J genes are TRBV25-1 and TRBJ1-1; no firm D call. Germline loops: CDR1 MGHDK, CDR2 SYGVNS. Trimming pared 5 bases from V and 5 bases from J, leaving 15 bases between. The length of the CDR3 is 14 residues. The CDR3 coding sequence is TGTGCCAGCAGTACTGTTTTAGGGCTGACTGAAGCTTTCTTT. It specifies CASSTVLGLTEAFF.

On this clonotype: With a much larger clone just one base away, this may be a read error. J is TRBJ2-7 and V is TRBV27; 9 nucleotides line up with TRBD1. V was pared by 3 bases and J by 6 bases, with 9 bases of the junction left unmatched. Per the germline V gene, CDR1 is MNHEY and CDR2 is SMNVEV (reference sequence). The CDR3 sequence is 15 residues long. The CDR3 loop is CASSFLWTGDIEQYF. The CDR3 region has the DNA TGTGCCAGCAGTTTCCTCTGGACAGGGGATATCGAGCAGTACTTC.

Turning to this clonotype: The junction departs from germline at one end; a sequencing error may be responsible. The J gene is TRBJ1-1, the V gene TRBV7-6; D may be TRBD1 (5 bases). The CDR3 sequence is 14 residues long. Germline V gene sequence: CDR1 SGHVS, CDR2 FNYEAQ. CDR3 amino acids: CASRLGAGNTEAFF. The CDR3 nucleotides read TGTGCCAGCAGGTTAGGGGCGGGAAACACTGAAGCTTTCTTT.

The rearrangement joins TRBV14 to TRBJ2-2; 8 positions agree with TRBD2. CDR1 SGHDN and CDR2 FVKESK come from the germline V gene. The CDR3 sequence is 18 residues long. Trimming removed 0 bases from V and 4 bases from J; junction bases left unmatched: 10. CDR3 region: CASSQEALRSGSTGELFF. The CDR3 region has the DNA TGTGCCAGCAGCCAAGAGGCTCTGAGGAGCGGGAGCACCGGGGAGCTGTTTTTT.

The chain couples TRBV10-3 to TRBJ1-6; TRBD1 is a possible D gene (5 bases). The germline V gene encodes CDR1 ENHRY and CDR2 SYGVKD. Trimming pared 8 bases from V and 1 base from J, leaving 9 bases between. This CDR3 contains 14 residues. The DNA for the CDR3 is TGTGCCATCTTCGGGGGATCCTATAATTCACCCCTCCACTTT. Its protein is CAIFGGSYNSPLHF.

The rearrangement joins TRBV7-4 to TRBJ1-2, with a possible D match to TRBD1 (6 bases). Per germline, CDR1 SGHVT and CDR2 SQSDAQ. The CDR3 has 17 residues. V dropped 4 bases and J dropped 0 bases, with 18 bases sitting between them. The CDR3 region is CASSSALQGFTNYGYTF. CDR3 DNA: TGTGCCAGCAGCTCAGCCTTACAGGGATTCACTAACTATGGCTACACCTTC.

The chain couples TRBV19 to TRBJ2-5; TRBD2 aligns across 14 bases. The germline gives CDR1 LNHDA, CDR2 SQIVND (reference sequence). V gave up 5 bases and J gave up 5 bases; unmatched junction bases: 10. The CDR3 is made up of 17 amino acids. The CDR3 region has the DNA TGTGCCAGTAGTGCGGGACTAGCGGGGGCCAGAGAGGAGACCCAGTACTTC. It specifies CASSAGLAGAREETQYF.

The V and J genes are TRBV15 and TRBJ2-1, with TRBD1 matching over 7 bases. CDR1 LNHNV and CDR2 YYDKDF come from the germline V gene (reference sequence). This CDR3 is built from 17 residues. V shed 5 bases and J 0 bases; nucleotides not matched to a gene: 10. CDR3 sequence reads: CATSGYPGGHSYNEQFF. The DNA for the CDR3 is TGTGCCACCAGCGGTTATCCAGGGGGACACTCCTACAATGAGCAGTTCTTC.

This clonotype has a handful of counts. V and J are TRBV6-1 and TRBJ1-1, with D tentatively TRBD1 (6 bases). V was cut by 3 bases and J by 4 bases, with 9 bases left in between. Germline V gene lookup returns CDR1 MNHNS and CDR2 SASEGT. The CDR3 sequence is 13 residues long. Here the CDR3 DNA reads TGTGCCAGCAGTGAGCAGGGGAGCACTGAAGCTTTCTTT. Protein: CASSEQGSTEAFF.